This T cell receptor (beta chain) is from a study of blood T cell repertoires in COVID-19. Whole-study context: Sites across the United States, Italy and Spain contributed samples from acute and convalescent COVID-19. Sources were T cells, B-cell-depleted T cells, or PBMCs; the material itself was cDNA or gDNA.

Germline V CDR1 and CDR2: ENHRY, SYGVKD. The CDR3 sequence is 15 residues long. V lost 0 bases to trimming and J lost 4 bases, with 10 bases between them. Per the original methods: The authors estimated nucleated cell counts from reference gene primer amplification. Assay: immunoSEQ multiplex PCR; the TCRdb copy retains only in-frame clones and omits some. Clonal size and the V and J genes are those of that table, whereas D and trimming came from the DNA. The table records a few hundred thousand clones, about 83% of them present only once. With respect to this clone: The same CDR3 also results from other DNA sequences found in this sample.

The sample was peripheral blood. This chain connects TRBV10-3 to TRBJ1-5; perhaps TRBD1 as D (5 bases). The TCR originated in a man over 45 with active or convalescent COVID-19. As DNA, the CDR3 is TGTGCCATCAGTGAGTCACGGCAGGGAAATCAGCCCCAGCATTTT. Protein: CAISESRQGNQPQHF.